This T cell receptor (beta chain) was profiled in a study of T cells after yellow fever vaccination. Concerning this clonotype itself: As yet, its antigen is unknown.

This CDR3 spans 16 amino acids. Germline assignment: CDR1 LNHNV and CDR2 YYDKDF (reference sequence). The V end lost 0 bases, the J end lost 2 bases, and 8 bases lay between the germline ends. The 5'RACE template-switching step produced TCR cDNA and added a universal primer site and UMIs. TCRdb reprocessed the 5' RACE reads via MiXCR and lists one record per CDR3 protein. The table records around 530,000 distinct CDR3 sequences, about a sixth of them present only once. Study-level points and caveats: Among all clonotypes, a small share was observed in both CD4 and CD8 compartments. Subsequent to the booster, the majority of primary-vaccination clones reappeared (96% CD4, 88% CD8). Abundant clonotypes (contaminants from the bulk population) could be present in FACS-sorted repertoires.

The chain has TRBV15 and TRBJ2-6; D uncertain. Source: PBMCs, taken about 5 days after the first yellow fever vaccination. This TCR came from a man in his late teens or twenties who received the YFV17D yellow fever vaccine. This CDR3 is CATSRDVGTGANVLTF. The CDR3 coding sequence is TGTGCCACCAGCAGAGATGTGGGGACTGGGGCCAACGTCCTGACTTTC.